The clone carrying this T cell receptor (beta chain) was picked up a small number of times. These data originate in a study of response to subunit inactivated influenza vaccine. V was pared by 5 bases and J by 2 bases, with 8 bases of the junction left unmatched. The CDR3 contains 14 residues. Looked up from germline, CDR1 is SQVTM and CDR2 is ANQGSEA. Via MiXCR, TCRdb re-called the RT-PCR reads, giving one row per CDR3 protein. The repertoire holds 500,000 to 600,000 distinct CDR3 sequences, with 12% as singletons. The rearrangement joins TRBV29-1 to TRBJ1-1, with 7 nucleotides matching TRBD1. The material sequenced was PBMCs from blood, taken on the day of vaccination. The receptor was isolated from a man between 50 and 59 years old who received an inactivated influenza vaccine. The CDR3 DNA sequence: TGCAGCGTTCCTCCGGGACAGCACAACACTGAAGCTTTCTTT. The encoded protein is CSVPPGQHNTEAFF.